The rows below give T cell receptor beta chains drawn from one sample of a study of shared clonotypes between healthy human individuals. Assay: immunoSEQ multiplex PCR; the TCRdb copy retains only in-frame clones and omits some. The repertoire includes roughly 2 million clones, 85% to 95% of them detected once, and about 1.1% sits in the top ten. Input material: naive CD8+ T cells sorted from blood. Every receptor here comes from a man younger than 35 in good health. The CDR3 runs from the conserved cysteine through the conserved F or W. Fields, in order: clone size, D gene, V gene, J gene, CDR3 DNA, CDR3 protein. D genes are given only for firm matches. Rows may omit the clone size; those that give it use once, few, many or a size class.

.	.	TRBV4-1	TRBJ1-3	TGCGCCAGCAGCCAGGTTACAGGGTCTGGAAACACCATATATTTT	CASSQVTGSGNTIYF
.	.	TRBV11-2	TRBJ2-3	TGTGCCAGCAGCGTCAGTGGCGGGGCGGGGGATACGCAGTATTTT	CASSVSGGAGDTQYF
.	.	TRBV4-3	TRBJ2-4	TGCGCCAGCAGCTCGATAGCGGAAGCCAAAAACATTCAGTACTTC	CASSSIAEAKNIQYF
.	.	TRBV6-1	TRBJ2-7	TGTGCCAGCAGTGAAGCCGTGACCTACGAGCAGTACTTC	CASSEAVTYEQYF
.	TRBD1	TRBV5-1	TRBJ2-7	TGCGCCAGCAGCCACCCGGACAGGGCCTTCTACGAGCAGTACTTC	CASSHPDRAFYEQYF
.	.	TRBV12-5	TRBJ1-1	TGTGCTAGTGGTTTGGTAGACGGAACTGAAGCTTTCTTT	CASGLVDGTEAFF
few	TRBD2	TRBV7-9	TRBJ2-3	TGTGCCAGCAGCCTCTTAGCGGGGGGCACAGATACGCAGTATTTT	CASSLLAGGTDTQYF
.	.	TRBV27	TRBJ1-2	TGTGCCAGCAGTTTCAGCCCTAACTATGGCTACACCTTC	CASSFSPNYGYTF
.	TRBD1	TRBV14	TRBJ2-7	TGTGCCAGCAGCCGGGGGGACAGGGCGTACGAGCAGTACTTC	CASSRGDRAYEQYF
once	.	TRBV30	TRBJ2-7	TGTGCCTGGAGGGACCACTCCTACGAGCAGTACTTC	CAWRDHSYEQYF
.	.	TRBV11-2	TRBJ2-7	TGTGCCAGCAGCTTGGCCCCCGGTGGGAGTCTCTACGAGCAGTACTTC	CASSLAPGGSLYEQYF
.	TRBD1	TRBV2	TRBJ2-1	TGTGCCAGCACCGAAGACAGGGGTGGCTACAATGAGCAGTTCTTC	CASTEDRGGYNEQFF
.	.	TRBV6-5	TRBJ2-7	TGTGCCAGCAGCCAAGGGGGGGAGGCCTACGAGCAGTACTTC	CASSQGGEAYEQYF
.	.	TRBV30	TRBJ1-1	TGTGCCTGGAGTGTAAAGTATAAGGCGGACACTGAAGCTTTCTTT	CAWSVKYKADTEAFF
once	TRBD1	TRBV19	TRBJ2-7	TGTGCCAGTAGTATAGCTGACAGGGAGCGGTACGAGCAGTACTTC	CASSIADRERYEQYF
.	TRBD2	TRBV5-1	TRBJ2-3	TGCGCCAGCAGCTCCGGACTAGCGGGGGATACGCAGTATTTT	CASSSGLAGDTQYF
.	.	TRBV9	TRBJ2-1	TGTGCCAGCAGTCTGTTACAGGGCTCTGAGCAGTTCTTC	CASSLLQGSEQFF
.	.	TRBV6-5	TRBJ2-7	TGTGCCAGCAGTTACTCGATTGAGTACGAGCAGTACTTC	CASSYSIEYEQYF
.	TRBD1	TRBV5-4	TRBJ1-2	TGTGCCAGCAGCTTGGGACAGGGAGACACCTTC	CASSLGQGDTF
.	.	TRBV21-1	TRBJ2-3	TGTGCCAGCAGCAAAGGGGGGAGGGGTACGACAGATACGCAGTATTTT	CASSKGGRGTTDTQYF
.	.	TRBV28	TRBJ2-1	TGTGCCAGCAGTTTATTAAGAGACAGGCCCTACAATGAGCAGTTCTTC	CASSLLRDRPYNEQFF
.	TRBD1	TRBV5-1	TRBJ2-7	TGCGCCAGCAGCTTGGGGACAGGGACCTACGAGCAGTACTTC	CASSLGTGTYEQYF
once	.	TRBV28	TRBJ2-7	TGTGCCAGCAGTCCCTATACAGCTTCCTACGAGCAGTACTTC	CASSPYTASYEQYF
.	.	TRBV30	TRBJ2-1	TGTGCCTGGAGTGTAGCCCTTGGCGGAAATGAGCAGTTCTTC	CAWSVALGGNEQFF
.	.	TRBV10-3	TRBJ1-5	TGTGCCATCAGTGAGACAGGGAGCAATCAGCCCCAGCATTTT	CAISETGSNQPQHF
.	TRBD2	TRBV27	TRBJ2-5	TGTGCCAGCAGTTTAGGAACTAGCGGGGAAGAGACCCAGTACTTC	CASSLGTSGEETQYF
.	.	TRBV7-9	TRBJ2-1	TGTGCCAGCAGCTTAGATGAGGGAGGCGCCTACAATGAGCAGTTCTTC	CASSLDEGGAYNEQFF
.	.	TRBV27	TRBJ1-2	TGTGCCAGCAGTTTAGTGCAGGGAGATGGCTACACCTTC	CASSLVQGDGYTF
.	.	TRBV27	TRBJ1-1	TGTGCCAGCAGTTACCGGGACACCCGAACTGAAGCTTTCTTT	CASSYRDTRTEAFF
.	TRBD1	TRBV28	TRBJ1-4	TGTGCCGTCACAGGGGAAGAAAAACTGTTTTTT	CAVTGEEKLFF
.	.	TRBV15	TRBJ2-5	TGTGCCACCAGCAGAGATCTGGGTCTAGCAGGGACCCAGTACTTC	CATSRDLGLAGTQYF
.	.	TRBV4-1	TRBJ1-4	TGCGCCAGCAGCCAAGTGATAAATGAAAAACTGTTTTTT	CASSQVINEKLFF
.	.	TRBV6-5	TRBJ1-2	TGTGCCAGCAGTCCCTCGGGGGGGCTCTATGGCTACACCTTC	CASSPSGGLYGYTF
.	.	TRBV7-9	TRBJ2-5	TGTGCCAGCAGCCCACAGGGAGAAGAGACCCAGTACTTC	CASSPQGEETQYF
.	TRBD2	TRBV27	TRBJ2-1	TGTGCCAGCAGTCCAGTACTAGCGTACAATGAGCAGTTCTTC	CASSPVLAYNEQFF
.	TRBD1	TRBV27	TRBJ2-7	TGTGCCAGTGCCGGGGACAGCTACTCCTACGAGCAGTACTTC	CASAGDSYSYEQYF
.	TRBD1	TRBV6-5	TRBJ2-7	TGTGCCAGCAGTTACTCAGGGACAGGGGCCAGTTACGAGCAGTACTTC	CASSYSGTGASYEQYF
.	.	TRBV7-2	TRBJ1-5	TGTGCCAGCAGCTCAGGCTTTTATAGCAATCAGCCCCAGCATTTT	CASSSGFYSNQPQHF
once	.	TRBV5-6	TRBJ2-7	TGTGCCAGCAGCTTAGAGGGTCCGAGGAACGAGCAGTACTTC	CASSLEGPRNEQYF
.	.	TRBV6-5	TRBJ2-7	TGTGCCAGCAGTTACTCTCCGGGGGCGGGTGAGCAGTACTTC	CASSYSPGAGEQYF
.	.	TRBV9	TRBJ2-5	TGTGCCAGCAGCGTAGAAGGCGAGGGAACCCAAGAGACCCAGTACTTC	CASSVEGEGTQETQYF
.	.	TRBV27	TRBJ2-3	TGTGCCAGCAGTTTCAAAGACGTCGATACGCAGTATTTT	CASSFKDVDTQYF
.	.	TRBV27	TRBJ2-1	TGTGCCAGCAGTTACAGGGACGGGGGGTCCAATGAGCAGTTCTTC	CASSYRDGGSNEQFF
.	.	TRBV6-6	TRBJ2-7	TGTGCCACCCTCGGGAGATCCTACGAGCAGTACTTC	CATLGRSYEQYF
.	.	TRBV11-1	TRBJ2-7	TGTGCCAGCAGCTTAGGGTCTAGCACCGAGCAGTACTTC	CASSLGSSTEQYF
.	.	TRBV6-1	TRBJ2-7	TGTGCCAGCAGTTACATGGGTCAGCAGTACTTC	CASSYMGQQYF
.	TRBD1	TRBV19	TRBJ1-6	TGTGCCAGTGCGACAGGGGATTCACCCCTCCACTTT	CASATGDSPLHF
.	.	TRBV6-1	TRBJ1-1	TGTGCCAGCAGTAAGCGGGAATTGAACACTGAAGCTTTCTTT	CASSKRELNTEAFF
.	.	TRBV28	TRBJ2-2	TGTGCCAGCAGTTTATTGGCGACAGTCTTGAACACCGGGGAGCTGTTTTTT	CASSLLATVLNTGELFF
once	.	TRBV9	TRBJ2-2	TGTGCCAGCAGCGAGGAGCACACCGGGGAGCTGTTTTTT	CASSEEHTGELFF
.	.	TRBV7-9	TRBJ2-2	TGTGCCGTAACGAGGACCGGGGAGCTGTTTTTT	CAVTRTGELFF
.	TRBD2	TRBV5-1	TRBJ2-1	TGCGCCAGCAGCGTGACTAGCGGATCCTACAATGAGCAGTTCTTC	CASSVTSGSYNEQFF
.	.	TRBV28	TRBJ2-7	TGTGCCAGCAGTTTTCCCGCGCTCACCTCCTACGAGCAGTACTTC	CASSFPALTSYEQYF
.	TRBD2	TRBV27	TRBJ2-3	TGTGCCAGCAGACTAGCGGGAGGTACAGATACGCAGTATTTT	CASRLAGGTDTQYF
.	TRBD2	TRBV30	TRBJ2-3	TGTGCCTCCCTCGGGGGGGGAGAGGATACGCAGTATTTT	CASLGGGEDTQYF
many	.	TRBV29-1	TRBJ2-1	TGCAGCGTTGAGGCGGGCTCCTACAATGAGCAGTTCTTC	CSVEAGSYNEQFF
.	.	TRBV7-9	TRBJ2-3	TGTGCCAGCAGCTGGGACCTCACAGATACGCAGTATTTT	CASSWDLTDTQYF
.	TRBD2	TRBV14	TRBJ2-7	TGTGCCAGCAGCCAGACTCCGGGACTAGGAGACTCATATTCCTACGAGCAGTACTTC	CASSQTPGLGDSYSYEQYF
.	TRBD2	TRBV14	TRBJ2-5	TGTGCCAGCAGCCCCTCCCCTGGGGAGGGACAAGAGACCCAGTACTTC	CASSPSPGEGQETQYF